This T cell receptor (beta chain) originates from a study of cytomegalovirus exposure and HLA in healthy donors. Study as a whole: Among 398 genotyped donors, around 80% fell in the Caucasian-associated ancestry cluster.

Donors showed nominal health when sampled, although they likely had unrecorded immune exposures. Primers included in the PCR were 60 Vbeta and 13 Jbeta primers. Clones were sequenced by immunoSEQ multiplex PCR, and TCRdb holds only the in-frame ones, with some missing. Of roughly 200,000 clones in the sample, more than 75% are singletons; the top ten hold 3.4%. The V gene's germline CDR1 is MNHNY and CDR2 SVGAGI (reference sequence). The CDR3 is 13 residues long. Trimming cost V 7 bases and J 4 bases; bases outside gene matches: 4. Specimen: PBMCs. V and J are TRBV6-6 and TRBJ1-3, with 7 bases identical to TRBD1. This TCR derives from a man aged 35 to 55 in good health and CMV-seropositive. The CDR3 nucleotides read TGTGCCAGCACCGGGACAGCAGGAAACACCATATATTTT. It codes for CASTGTAGNTIYF.